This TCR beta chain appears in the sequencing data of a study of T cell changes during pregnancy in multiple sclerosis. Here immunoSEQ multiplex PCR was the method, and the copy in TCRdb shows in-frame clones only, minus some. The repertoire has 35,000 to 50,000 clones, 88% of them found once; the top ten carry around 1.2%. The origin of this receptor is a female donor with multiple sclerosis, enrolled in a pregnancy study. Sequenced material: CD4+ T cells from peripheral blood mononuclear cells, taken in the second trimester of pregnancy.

CDR3 amino acids: CASSIDQLASGNTGELFF. CDR3 nucleotides: TGTGCCAGTAGTATAGATCAACTAGCTTCAGGGAACACCGGGGAGCTGTTTTTT. The chain uses TRBV19 and TRBJ2-2, with D tentatively TRBD2 (6 bases). The V end lost 0 bases, the J end lost 1 base, and 15 bases lay between the germline ends. The CDR3 has 18 residues. Germline-derived CDR1 and CDR2 are LNHDA and SQIVND (reference sequence).